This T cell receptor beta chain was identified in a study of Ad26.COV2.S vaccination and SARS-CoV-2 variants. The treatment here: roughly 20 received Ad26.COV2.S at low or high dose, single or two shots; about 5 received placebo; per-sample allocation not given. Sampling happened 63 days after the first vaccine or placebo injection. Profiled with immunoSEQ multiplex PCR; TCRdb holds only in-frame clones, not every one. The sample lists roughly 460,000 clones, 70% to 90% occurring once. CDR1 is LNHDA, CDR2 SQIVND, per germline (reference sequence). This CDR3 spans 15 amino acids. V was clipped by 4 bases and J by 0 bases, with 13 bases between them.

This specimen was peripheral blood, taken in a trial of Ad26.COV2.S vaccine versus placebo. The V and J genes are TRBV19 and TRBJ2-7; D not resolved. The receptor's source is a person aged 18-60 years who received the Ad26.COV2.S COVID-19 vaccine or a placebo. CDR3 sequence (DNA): TGTGCCAGTAGTACCGAAAGTAGGAACTCCTACGAGCAGTACTTC. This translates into CASSTESRNSYEQYF. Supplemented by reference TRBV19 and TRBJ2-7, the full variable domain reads DGGITQSPKYLFRKEGQNVTLSCEQNLNHDAMYWYRQDPGQGLRLIYYSQIVNDFQKGDIAEGYSVSREKKESFPLTVTSAQKNPTAFYLCASSTESRNSYEQYFGPGTRLTVT.